The 8 T cell receptor beta chains below come from one sample, sequenced in a study of PD-1 blockade in mismatch repair-deficient tumors. Only in-frame clones appear in the TCRdb table, and some are missing; sequencing was by immunoSEQ multiplex PCR. The data contain 40,000 to 65,000 clones, about 85% of them seen just once; the ten biggest clones take up less than 9%. This specimen was peripheral blood, taken around 19 weeks after starting pembrolizumab. The receptors stem from an adult with mismatch repair-deficient cancer.

The table lists this clone with a few counts. The J gene is TRBJ2-2, the V gene TRBV6-5; no firm D call. Per the germline V gene, CDR1 is MNHEY and CDR2 is SVGAGI. Trimming took off 2 bases at V and 7 bases at J, with 2 bases between the two ends. This CDR3 has 11 residues. The CDR3: CASSYGGELFF. The DNA of the CDR3 is TGTGCCAGCAGTTACGGCGGGGAGCTGTTTTTT.

This chain connects TRBV14 to TRBJ2-7; 7 bases are a match to TRBD1. The CDR3 totals 17 residues. J gave up 0 bases and V 6 bases, and 14 bases lay outside the gene matches. CDR1 is SGHDN, CDR2 FVKESK, per germline. CDR3 coding DNA: TGTGCCAGCAGTTCAGGCTGGGGGACAGACTACTCCTACGAGCAGTACTTC. Translating it yields CASSSGWGTDYSYEQYF.

Regarding this clone: Other DNA sequences from this sample encode an identical CDR3 as well. The chain is built from TRBV5-8 and TRBJ2-4, with D possibly matching TRBD1 (5 bases). Germline V CDR1 and CDR2: SGHTS, YDEGEE. Trimming removed 4 bases from V and 0 bases from J, with 14 bases in between. This CDR3 is 16 amino acids long. Written as DNA, the CDR3 is TGTGCCAGCAGCCCCAGACAGCTCCTAGCCAAAAACATTCAGTACTTC. Its translation is CASSPRQLLAKNIQYF.

The CDR3 is CASSFGLAEIDNEQFF. The CDR3 DNA follows: TGTGCCAGCAGCTTTGGACTAGCAGAAATAGACAATGAGCAGTTCTTC. This sequence joins TRBV5-4 and TRBJ2-1; 8 bases fit TRBD2. The germline CDR1 and CDR2 sequences are SGHNT and YYREEE (reference sequence). The CDR3 is 16 amino acids. The V segment lost 2 bases and the J segment 5 bases; nucleotides outside the gene matches: 9.

The CDR3 region is CASSSADRVGGYTF. DNA for the CDR3: TGTGCCAGCAGTTCGGCAGACAGGGTGGGTGGCTACACCTTC. This sequence joins TRBV27 and TRBJ1-2; 7 nucleotides line up with TRBD1. V lost 4 bases and J lost 7; bases outside the gene matches: 9. Germline CDR1 MNHEY, CDR2 SMNVEV (reference sequence). The CDR3 length is 14 residues.

The V call is TRBV9, the J call TRBJ1-5; D gene ambiguous. Germline V gives CDR1 SGDLS, CDR2 YYNGEE. V was pared by 5 bases and J by 6 bases, with 12 bases between. This CDR3 is built from 13 residues. The CDR3 protein is CASSVEAGQPQHF. The CDR3, as DNA: TGTGCCAGCAGTGTGGAGGCAGGTCAGCCCCAGCATTTT.

This chain uses TRBV30 with TRBJ2-5; 7 bases fit TRBD1. V shed 3 bases and J 4 bases; nucleotides not matched to a gene: 14. The CDR3 consists of 16 residues. Germline V gene data show CDR1 as GTSNPN and CDR2 as SVGIG (reference sequence). CDR3 coding DNA: TGTGCCTGGAGGTATGGACAGGTCTCTCGGGGAGAGACCCAGTACTTC. Translation gives CAWRYGQVSRGETQYF.

The rearrangement links TRBV7-3 to TRBJ2-1; 14 bases map to TRBD2. J gave up 8 bases and V 3 bases, and 6 bases lay outside the gene matches. The CDR3 loop spans 16 amino acids. Germline values: CDR1 SGHTA, CDR2 FQGTGA. The CDR3 region has the DNA TGTGCCAGCAGCTTGCGGACTAGCGGGAGGATTGATGAGCAGTTCTTC. Its protein is CASSLRTSGRIDEQFF. The full variable domain, its missing parts supplied by reference TRBV7-3 and TRBJ2-1, is GAGVSQTPSNKVTEKGKYVELRCDPISGHTALYWYRQSLGQGPEFLIYFQGTGAADDSGLPNDRFFAVRPEGSVSTLKIQRTERGDSAVYLCASSLRTSGRIDEQFFGPGTRLTVL.